This T cell receptor beta chain was sequenced for a study of blood T cell repertoires in COVID-19. The overall study: Sample material is recorded as cDNA or gDNA derived from T cells, B-cell-depleted T cells, or PBMCs.

As originally analysed: For nucleated cells, counts were estimated from reference gene primer amplification. Generated by immunoSEQ multiplex PCR, the TCRdb table keeps only in-frame clones and is missing some. That table furnishes V, J and clone size, whereas the DNA furnished D and trimming. The data contain around 19,000 clones, around 90% of them singletons. Trimming stripped 10 bases from V and 0 bases from J, with 9 bases between. There are 13 residues in the CDR3. CDR1 is MDHEN and CDR2 is SYDVKM in the germline V gene. The clonotype comes from a human donor in a cohort sampled during active COVID-19. Material for sequencing was peripheral blood. The chain recombines TRBV28 with TRBJ2-2; D is uncertain. The CDR3 reads CATWAPNTGELFF. CDR3 DNA sequence: TGTGCCACCTGGGCCCCGAACACCGGGGAGCTGTTTTTT.